The 15 T cell receptor beta chains presented below share a single source sample, sequenced in a study of blood T cell repertoires in COVID-19. Measured with immunoSEQ multiplex PCR; TCRdb has only the in-frame clones, and not every one. The sample yields under 350,000 clones, roughly 90% seen once. Sequenced sample: peripheral blood. The receptors stem from a woman aged 25 to 45 with COVID-19, enrolled during active disease.

The gene calls are TRBV4-1 and TRBJ1-6; no clear D gene. Trimming removed 1 base at V and 0 bases at J, with 7 bases between. CDR3 length equals 16 residues. The germline V gene has CDR1 MGHRA and CDR2 YSYEKL. This CDR3 is CASSQGGSSYNSPLHF. The DNA of the CDR3 is TGCGCCAGCAGCCAAGGCGGGAGCTCCTATAATTCACCCCTCCACTTT.

This chain joins TRBV5-1 and TRBJ2-3; TRBD1 matches at 10 bases. With V trimmed by 0 bases and J by 4 bases, 2 bases remained unmatched. The CDR3 covers 15 residues. Germline V gene data show CDR1 as SGHRS and CDR2 as YFSETQ. DNA of the CDR3: TGCGCCAGCAGCTTGGGACAGGGGGCCGCAGATACGCAGTATTTT. Translating gives CASSLGQGAADTQYF.

V gene TRBV6-5 combines with J gene TRBJ1-2; TRBD1 matches at 8 bases. V trimming: 7 bases; J trimming: 5 bases; junction bases outside the gene matches: 12. Germline V gene data show CDR1 as MNHEY and CDR2 as SVGAGI. The CDR3 extends over 15 amino acids. Here the CDR3 DNA reads TGTGCCAGCACTCTCACCGGACAGGGTCGTTATGGCTACACCTTC. Translating it yields CASTLTGQGRYGYTF.

The CDR3 nucleotides are TGTGCCAGCACCTGGGGGGAGGAGCTGTTTTTT. Amino acids: CASTWGEELFF. V is TRBV7-9 and J is TRBJ2-2; a possible D gene is TRBD2 (6 bases). This CDR3 spans 11 amino acids. In germline, CDR1 is SEHNR, CDR2 FQNEAQ (reference sequence). V lost 7 bases, J lost 10 bases, and 10 bases lay in between.

CDR3 nucleotides: TGTGCCAGCAGCGTAGGACAGCTCTCGATAAACTATGGCTACACCTTC. The encoded protein is CASSVGQLSINYGYTF. This sequence joins TRBV9 and TRBJ1-2; TRBD1 might be the D (5 bases). Per the germline V gene, CDR1 is SGDLS and CDR2 is YYNGEE. The V end lost 0 bases, the J end lost 2 bases, and 14 bases lay between the germline ends. The length of the CDR3 is 16 residues.

V is TRBV6-5 and J is TRBJ1-6; 7 bases fit TRBD1. Per the germline V gene, CDR1 is MNHEY and CDR2 is SVGAGI. Germline trimming cut 5 bases from V and 10 bases from J; bases unmatched to any gene: 5. The CDR3 consists of 13 residues. CDR3 protein: CASSTTGKSPLHF. The DNA of the CDR3 is TGTGCCAGCAGTACGACAGGGAAGTCACCCCTCCACTTT.

The CDR3 protein is CASSLVVQGTYNEQFF. The CDR3 DNA sequence: TGTGCCAGCAGCTTAGTGGTACAGGGGACCTACAATGAGCAGTTCTTC. The chain joins TRBV7-6 to TRBJ2-1; 7 bases are shared with TRBD1. The CDR3 consists of 16 residues. Germline V gene sequence: CDR1 SGHVS, CDR2 FNYEAQ. Trimming cost V 1 base and J 2 bases; bases outside gene matches: 5. Combining the CDR3 with reference TRBV7-6 and TRBJ2-1 gives the whole variable domain GAGVSQSPRYKVTKRGQDVALRCDPISGHVSLYWYRQALGQGPEFLTYFNYEAQQDKSGLPNDRFSAERPEGSISTLTIQRTEQRDSAMYRCASSLVVQGTYNEQFFGPGTRLTVL.

This sequence joins TRBV21-1 and TRBJ2-5; TRBD1 is taken as the D call from the table, unchecked against the DNA. TRBV21-1 is a documented pseudogene. CDR3 size: 13 residues. The CDR3 here is CASSKRQGETQYF. CDR3 bases: TGTGCCAGCAGCAAACGACAGGGAGAGACCCAGTACTTC.

The gene calls are TRBV15 and TRBJ2-5; possible D gene TRBD2, 7 bases. Deletions cut 1 base from V and 5 bases from J, with 17 bases between. This CDR3 contains 16 residues. In germline, CDR1 is LNHNV, CDR2 YYDKDF (reference sequence). The CDR3 DNA follows: TGTGCCACCAGCAGAGGGGACCGGGGGGCGAGGGAGACCCAGTACTTC. Amino acid sequence: CATSRGDRGARETQYF. Full variable domain (missing parts from reference TRBV15 and TRBJ2-5): DAMVIQNPRYQVTQFGKPVTLSCSQTLNHNVMYWYQQKSSQAPKLLFHYYDKDFNNEADTPDNFQSRRPNTSFCFLDIRSPGLGDTAMYLCATSRGDRGARETQYFGPGTRLLVL.

The chain is built from TRBV7-9 and TRBJ1-2; tentative D call: TRBD1 (5 bases). V gave up 1 base and J gave up 4 bases, with 10 bases separating them. The CDR3 loop spans 14 amino acids. Germline CDR1 SEHNR, CDR2 FQNEAQ (reference sequence). CDR3 in amino acids: CASSLDSTAYGYTF. The CDR3 DNA is TGTGCCAGCAGCTTAGATTCGACAGCCTATGGCTACACCTTC.

The chain carries TRBV7-2 and TRBJ1-2, with 9 nucleotides matching TRBD1. With 2 bases clipped from V and 6 bases from J, the junction kept 4 bases outside the gene matches. Germline CDR1 SGHTA, CDR2 FQGNSA. This CDR3 has 14 residues. The CDR3 DNA reads as TGTGCCAGCAGCTTAAGGGACAGGGCGGATGGCTACACCTTC. Translated, it gives CASSLRDRADGYTF.

The chain recombines TRBV5-1 with TRBJ1-1; perhaps TRBD1 as D (6 bases). The germline V gene has CDR1 SGHRS and CDR2 YFSETQ. Trimming cost V 1 base and J 3 bases, with 16 bases left between them. This CDR3 comprises 16 residues. CDR3 sequence: CASSLSNRVGDTEAFF. The CDR3 DNA reads as TGCGCCAGCAGCTTGTCCAACAGGGTCGGGGACACTGAAGCTTTCTTT.

This clone occurred many times. This sample also contains other DNA sequences that code for the same CDR3. The chain links TRBV7-2 to TRBJ2-2; 8 positions agree with TRBD2. The CDR3 loop spans 15 amino acids. Trimming cost V 10 bases and J 0 bases; bases outside gene matches: 7. The germline gives CDR1 SGHTA, CDR2 FQGNSA. The CDR3 sequence is CATRGGLANTGELFF. CDR3 sequence (DNA): TGTGCCACCCGGGGGGGACTAGCGAACACCGGGGAGCTGTTTTTT.

This sequence joins TRBV6-1 and TRBJ2-7; 12 positions match TRBD1. The CDR3 is made up of 14 amino acids. V dropped 3 bases and J dropped 13; count of bases not matched to a gene: 10. Germline CDR1 and CDR2: MNHNS and SASEGT. The CDR3 loop is CASSEGTGGRRGYF. CDR3 coding DNA: TGTGCCAGCAGTGAGGGGACAGGGGGCCGACGGGGATACTTC.

This clone occurred once. The gene calls are TRBV7-2 and TRBJ2-1; no definite D call. With 0 bases removed from V and 6 bases from J, the gap between germline ends came to 9 bases. The CDR3 contains 14 residues. The germline V gene has CDR1 SGHTA and CDR2 FQGNSA. CDR3 amino acids: CASSLALLRNEQFF. As DNA, the CDR3 is TGTGCCAGCAGCTTAGCACTCCTTCGCAATGAGCAGTTCTTC.